This record looks at one T cell receptor (beta chain) sequence and its context. V lost 3 bases and J lost 8; bases outside the gene matches: 3. The CDR3 runs to 13 residues. Germline assignment: CDR1 SGDLS and CDR2 YYNGEE. This sample is drawn from a study of blood T cell repertoires in COVID-19. Study-level background: Researchers got acute and convalescent COVID-19 samples from the United States, Italy and Spain.

Assay: immunoSEQ multiplex PCR; the TCRdb copy retains only in-frame clones and omits some. In the table there are 650,000 to 800,000 clones, about 90% of which are singletons. The source material was peripheral blood. The J gene is TRBJ2-1, the V gene TRBV9; TRBD1 matches at 9 bases. The origin of this receptor is a woman aged 18-30 years with acute or convalescent COVID-19. The chain's CDR3 is CASSEGQGYEQFF. The CDR3 DNA reads as TGTGCCAGCAGCGAGGGACAGGGATATGAGCAGTTCTTC.